This entry is about one T cell receptor (beta chain). The antigen is not known. This record comes from a study of PD-1 blockade in classical Hodgkin lymphoma. Study details: Patients had nivolumab dosed at 3 mg/kg, delivered intravenously every 2 weeks.

Study-wide points: What drove the repertoire differences, possibly disease activity or prior therapy, has not been defined.

The method was immunoSEQ multiplex PCR; TCRdb's version includes in-frame clones alone and lacks a portion of them. The data hold roughly 40,000 clones, with 87% observed a single time. All trial patients relapsed after autologous stem cell transplantation. The ends were cut back, 0 bases at V and 4 bases at J, with 9 bases in the middle. The CDR3 loop spans 14 amino acids. Germline values: CDR1 MNHEY, CDR2 SVGAGI. This TCR derives from a human donor with classical Hodgkin lymphoma. Specimen: peripheral blood mononuclear cells (PBMCs), collected at baseline. The chain joins TRBV6-5 to TRBJ2-5; D perhaps matches TRBD1 (5 bases). CDR3 sequence: CASSYSRVRETQYF. The CDR3 DNA reads TGTGCCAGCAGTTACTCCAGGGTGAGAGAGACCCAGTACTTC.